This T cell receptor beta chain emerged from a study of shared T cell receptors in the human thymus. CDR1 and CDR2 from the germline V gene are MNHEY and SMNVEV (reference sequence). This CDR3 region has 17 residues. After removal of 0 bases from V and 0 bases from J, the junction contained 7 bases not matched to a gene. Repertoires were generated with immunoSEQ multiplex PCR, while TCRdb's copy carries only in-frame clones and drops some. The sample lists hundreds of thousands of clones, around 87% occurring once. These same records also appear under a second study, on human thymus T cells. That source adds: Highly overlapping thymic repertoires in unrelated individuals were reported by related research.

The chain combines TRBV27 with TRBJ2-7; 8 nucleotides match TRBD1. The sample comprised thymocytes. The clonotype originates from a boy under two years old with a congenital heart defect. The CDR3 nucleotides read TGTGCCAGCAGTTTATCGCACAGGGGGACCAGCTCCTACGAGCAGTACTTC. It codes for CASSLSHRGTSSYEQYF.